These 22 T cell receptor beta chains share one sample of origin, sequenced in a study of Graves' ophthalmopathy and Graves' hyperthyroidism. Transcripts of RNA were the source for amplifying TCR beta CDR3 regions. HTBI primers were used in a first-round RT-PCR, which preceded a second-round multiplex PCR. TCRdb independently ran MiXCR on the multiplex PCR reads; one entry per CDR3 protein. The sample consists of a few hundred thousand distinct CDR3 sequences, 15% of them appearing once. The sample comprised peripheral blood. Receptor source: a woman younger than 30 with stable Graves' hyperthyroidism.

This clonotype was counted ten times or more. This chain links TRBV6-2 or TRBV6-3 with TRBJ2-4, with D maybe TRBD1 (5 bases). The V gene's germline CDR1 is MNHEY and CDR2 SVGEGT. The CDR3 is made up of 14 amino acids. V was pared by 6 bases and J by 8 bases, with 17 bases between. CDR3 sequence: CASSLLSGADIQYF. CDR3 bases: TGTGCCAGCAGCCTTCTGTCTGGGGCTGACATTCAGTACTTC.

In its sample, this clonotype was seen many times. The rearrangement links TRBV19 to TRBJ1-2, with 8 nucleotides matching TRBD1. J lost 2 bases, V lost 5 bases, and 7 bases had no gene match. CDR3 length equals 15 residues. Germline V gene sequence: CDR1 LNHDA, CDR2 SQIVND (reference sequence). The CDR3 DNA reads TGTGCCAGTAGTCCGTGGACAGGGCTCAACTATGGCTACACCTTC. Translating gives CASSPWTGLNYGYTF.

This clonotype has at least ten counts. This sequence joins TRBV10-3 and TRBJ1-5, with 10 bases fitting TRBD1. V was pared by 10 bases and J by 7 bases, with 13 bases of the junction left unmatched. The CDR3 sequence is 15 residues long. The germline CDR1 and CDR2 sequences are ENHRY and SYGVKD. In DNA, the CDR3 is TGTGCCACCCGACGGGTGGGGACAGGGGAACAGCCCCAGCATTTT. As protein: CATRRVGTGEQPQHF.

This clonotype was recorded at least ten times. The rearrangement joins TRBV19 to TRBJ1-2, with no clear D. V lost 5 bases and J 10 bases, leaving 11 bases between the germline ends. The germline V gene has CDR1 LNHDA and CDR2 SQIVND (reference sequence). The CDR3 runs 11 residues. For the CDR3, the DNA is TGTGCCAGTAGTGAGCGGGGTCTCTACACCTTC. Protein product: CASSERGLYTF.

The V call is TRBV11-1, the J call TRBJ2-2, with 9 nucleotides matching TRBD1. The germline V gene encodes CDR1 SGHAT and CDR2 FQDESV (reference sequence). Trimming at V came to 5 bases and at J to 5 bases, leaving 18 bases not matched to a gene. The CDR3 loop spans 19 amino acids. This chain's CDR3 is CASSPYRGRVGGGTGELFF. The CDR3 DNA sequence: TGTGCCAGCAGCCCCTACAGGGGGCGCGTCGGGGGCGGGACCGGGGAGCTGTTTTTT.

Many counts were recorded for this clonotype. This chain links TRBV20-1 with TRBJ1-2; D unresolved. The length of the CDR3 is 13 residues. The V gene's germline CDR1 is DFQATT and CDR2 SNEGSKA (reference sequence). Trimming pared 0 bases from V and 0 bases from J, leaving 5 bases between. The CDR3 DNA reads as TGCAGTGCTAGAGAGGCAGCTAACTATGGCTACACCTTC. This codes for CSAREAANYGYTF.

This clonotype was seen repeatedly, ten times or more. The CDR3 reads CASSPQGMGNSPLHF. The CDR3 nucleotides read TGTGCCAGCAGTCCACAGGGAATGGGTAATTCACCCCTCCACTTT. The chain is built from TRBV6-1 and TRBJ1-6; tentatively, D is TRBD1 (6 bases). The ends were cut back, 5 bases at V and 6 bases at J, with 14 bases in the middle. CDR1 is MNHNS and CDR2 is SASEGT in the germline V gene. CDR3 length equals 15 residues.

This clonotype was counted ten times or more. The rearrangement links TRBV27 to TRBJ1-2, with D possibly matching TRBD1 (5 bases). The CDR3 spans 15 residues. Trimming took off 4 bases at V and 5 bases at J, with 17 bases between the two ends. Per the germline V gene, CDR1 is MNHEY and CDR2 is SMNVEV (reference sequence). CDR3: CASSSLMRGSYGYTF. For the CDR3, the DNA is TGTGCCAGCAGTTCCCTGATGAGGGGAAGTTATGGCTACACCTTC.

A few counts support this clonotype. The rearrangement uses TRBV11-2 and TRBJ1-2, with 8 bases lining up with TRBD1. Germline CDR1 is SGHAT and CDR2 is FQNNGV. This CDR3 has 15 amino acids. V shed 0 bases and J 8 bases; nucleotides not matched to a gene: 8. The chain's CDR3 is CASSLDRDRWRGYTF. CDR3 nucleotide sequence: TGTGCCAGCAGCTTAGATCGGGACAGGTGGAGGGGCTACACCTTC.

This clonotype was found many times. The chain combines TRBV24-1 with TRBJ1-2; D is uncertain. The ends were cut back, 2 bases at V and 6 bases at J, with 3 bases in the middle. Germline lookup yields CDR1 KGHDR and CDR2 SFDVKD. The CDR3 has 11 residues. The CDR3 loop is CATSDSNGYTF. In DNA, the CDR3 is TGTGCCACCAGTGATTCCAATGGCTACACCTTC.

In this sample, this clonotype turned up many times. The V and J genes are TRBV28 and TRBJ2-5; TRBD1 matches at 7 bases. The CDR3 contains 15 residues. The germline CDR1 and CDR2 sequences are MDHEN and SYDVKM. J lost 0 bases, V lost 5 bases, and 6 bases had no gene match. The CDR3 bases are TGTGCCAGCAGTCCCCCGGGACAGAACCAAGAGACCCAGTACTTC. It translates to CASSPPGQNQETQYF.

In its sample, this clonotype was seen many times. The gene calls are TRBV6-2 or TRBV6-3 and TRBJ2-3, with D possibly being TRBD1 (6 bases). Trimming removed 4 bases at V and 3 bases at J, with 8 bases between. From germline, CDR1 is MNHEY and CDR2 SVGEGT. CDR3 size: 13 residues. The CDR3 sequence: CASSLDRTDTQYF. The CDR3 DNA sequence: TGTGCCAGCAGTTTGGACAGAACAGATACGCAGTATTTT.

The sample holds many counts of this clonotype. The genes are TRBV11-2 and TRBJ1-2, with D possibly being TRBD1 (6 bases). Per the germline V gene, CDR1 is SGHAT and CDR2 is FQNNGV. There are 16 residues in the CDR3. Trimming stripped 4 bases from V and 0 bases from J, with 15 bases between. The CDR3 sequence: CASSWAGAGANYGYTF. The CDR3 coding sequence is TGTGCCAGCAGCTGGGCGGGGGCAGGTGCTAACTATGGCTACACCTTC. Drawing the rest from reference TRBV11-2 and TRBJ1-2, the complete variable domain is EAGVAQSPRYKIIEKRQSVAFWCNPISGHATLYWYQQILGQGPKLLIQFQNNGVVDDSQLPKDRFSAERLKGVDSTLKIQPAKLEDSAVYLCASSWAGAGANYGYTFGSGTRLTVV.

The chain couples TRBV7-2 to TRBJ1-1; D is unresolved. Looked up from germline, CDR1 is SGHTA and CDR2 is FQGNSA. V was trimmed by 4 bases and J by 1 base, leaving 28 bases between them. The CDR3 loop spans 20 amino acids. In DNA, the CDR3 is TGTGCCAGCAGCTGCCTGAGATGGGGAGGCGAACGTCAGACGAACACTGAAGCTTTCTTT. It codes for CASSCLRWGGERQTNTEAFF.

CDR3 nucleotide sequence: TGTGCCAGCAGCTTAGACCCCACCGGCACCGGGGAGCTGTTTTTT. Translating it yields CASSLDPTGTGELFF. The V call is TRBV7-6, the J call TRBJ2-2, with D hard to call. CDR3 size: 15 residues. Trimming removed 1 base from V and 4 bases from J, with 10 bases in between. Looked up from germline, CDR1 is SGHVS and CDR2 is FNYEAQ.

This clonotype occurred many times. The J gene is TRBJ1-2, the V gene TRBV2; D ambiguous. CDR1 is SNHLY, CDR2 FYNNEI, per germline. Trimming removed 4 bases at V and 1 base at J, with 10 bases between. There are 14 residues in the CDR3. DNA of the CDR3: TGTGCCAGCAGTGCAGGTGGCAGTAACTATGGCTACACCTTC. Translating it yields CASSAGGSNYGYTF.

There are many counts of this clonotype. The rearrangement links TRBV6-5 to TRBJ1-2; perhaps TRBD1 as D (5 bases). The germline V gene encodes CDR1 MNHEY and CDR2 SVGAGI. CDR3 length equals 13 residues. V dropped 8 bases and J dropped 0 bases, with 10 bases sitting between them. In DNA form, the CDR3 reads TGTGCCAGCTCCCCGGGGGCTAACTATGGCTACACCTTC. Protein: CASSPGANYGYTF.

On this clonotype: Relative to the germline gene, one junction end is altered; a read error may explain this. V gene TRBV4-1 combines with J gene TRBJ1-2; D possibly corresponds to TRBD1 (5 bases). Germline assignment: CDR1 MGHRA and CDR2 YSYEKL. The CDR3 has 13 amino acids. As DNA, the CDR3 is TGCGCCAGCAGCCCCCAGGGCAACTATGGCTACGCCTTC. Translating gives CASSPQGNYGYAF.

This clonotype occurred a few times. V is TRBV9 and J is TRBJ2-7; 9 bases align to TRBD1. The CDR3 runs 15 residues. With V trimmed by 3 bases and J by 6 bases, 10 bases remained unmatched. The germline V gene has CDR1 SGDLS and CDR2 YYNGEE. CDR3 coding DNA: TGTGCCAGCAGCGAGGGGGGGACAGGGTACTCCGAGCAGTACTTC. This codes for CASSEGGTGYSEQYF.

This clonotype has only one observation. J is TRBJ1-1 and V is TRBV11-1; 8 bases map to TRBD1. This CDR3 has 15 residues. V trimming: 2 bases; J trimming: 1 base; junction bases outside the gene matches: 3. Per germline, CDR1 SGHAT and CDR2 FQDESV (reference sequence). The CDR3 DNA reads TGTGCCAGCAGCTTACGACAGGGGAGGAACACTGAAGCTTTCTTT. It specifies CASSLRQGRNTEAFF.

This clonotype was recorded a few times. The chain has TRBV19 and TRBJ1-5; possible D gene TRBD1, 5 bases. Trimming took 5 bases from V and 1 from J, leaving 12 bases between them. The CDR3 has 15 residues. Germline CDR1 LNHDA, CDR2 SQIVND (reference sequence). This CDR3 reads CASSDGTESNQPQHF. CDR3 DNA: TGTGCCAGTAGTGACGGGACGGAGAGCAATCAGCCCCAGCATTTT.

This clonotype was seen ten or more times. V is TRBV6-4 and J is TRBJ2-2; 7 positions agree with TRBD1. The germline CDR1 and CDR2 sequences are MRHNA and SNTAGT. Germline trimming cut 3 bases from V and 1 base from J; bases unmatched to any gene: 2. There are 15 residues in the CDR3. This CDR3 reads CASSETGENTGELFF. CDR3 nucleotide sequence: TGTGCCAGCAGTGAAACAGGGGAGAACACCGGGGAGCTGTTTTTT.